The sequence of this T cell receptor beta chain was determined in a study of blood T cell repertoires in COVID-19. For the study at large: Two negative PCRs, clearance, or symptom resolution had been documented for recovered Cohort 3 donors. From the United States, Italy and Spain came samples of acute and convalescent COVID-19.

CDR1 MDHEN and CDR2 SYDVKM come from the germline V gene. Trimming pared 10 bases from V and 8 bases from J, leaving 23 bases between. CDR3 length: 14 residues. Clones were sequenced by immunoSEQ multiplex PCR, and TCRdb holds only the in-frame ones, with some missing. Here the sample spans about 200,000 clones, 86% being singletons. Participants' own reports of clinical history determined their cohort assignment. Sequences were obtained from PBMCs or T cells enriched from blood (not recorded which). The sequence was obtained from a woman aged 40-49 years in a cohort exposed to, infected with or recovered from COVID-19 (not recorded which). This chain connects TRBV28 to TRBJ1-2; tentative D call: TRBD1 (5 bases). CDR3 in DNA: TGTGCCACCCAGTTAGGGGTTCTAACATGGGGCTACACCTTC. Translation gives CATQLGVLTWGYTF.